The next 29 T cell receptor beta chains were all read from a single sample in a study of cytomegalovirus exposure and HLA in healthy donors. Profiling relied on immunoSEQ multiplex PCR, and the TCRdb table lists in-frame clones only, not all of them. The top ten hold 2.1% of the sample, which has about 44,000 clones, over 85% seen once. Sequenced material: PBMCs. The receptors were gathered from a woman between 18 and 29 years old in good health and CMV-seronegative.

This chain uses TRBV5-1 with TRBJ2-4; D gene unclear. Trimming pared 0 bases from V and 7 bases from J, leaving 5 bases between. CDR1 and CDR2 from the germline V gene are SGHRS and YFSETQ. The CDR3 has 12 residues. The CDR3 nucleotides read TGCGCCAGCAGCTTGGGACATAACATTCAGTACTTC. It encodes CASSLGHNIQYF.

The V gene is TRBV28, the J gene TRBJ1-2, with D hard to call. CDR3 size: 12 residues. Trimming cost V 10 bases and J 6 bases, with 15 bases left between them. Germline CDR1 is MDHEN and CDR2 is SYDVKM. The CDR3 coding sequence is TGTGCCACCACCCGACGGGGAGATGGCTACACCTTC. Translated, it gives CATTRRGDGYTF.

The genes are TRBV27 and TRBJ2-7, with 10 bases that match TRBD2. The CDR3 sequence is 16 residues long. Germline CDR1 reads MNHEY; CDR2 reads SMNVEV (reference sequence). J gave up 2 bases and V 0 bases, and 4 bases lay outside the gene matches. The CDR3 nucleotides read TGTGCCAGCAGTTTATCTAGCGGGGGGTCCACCTACGAGCAGTACTTC. The encoded protein is CASSLSSGGSTYEQYF.

The rearrangement joins TRBV6-5 to TRBJ1-1; TRBD1 might be the D (6 bases). V was cut by 8 bases and J by 1 base, with 14 bases left in between. CDR3 length equals 14 residues. The germline CDR1 and CDR2 sequences are MNHEY and SVGAGI. The DNA for the CDR3 is TGTGCCAGCGCTTCGGGGGGGCCGAACACTGAAGCTTTCTTT. Translating it yields CASASGGPNTEAFF.

This chain joins TRBV5-4 and TRBJ2-2; 10 nucleotides line up with TRBD1. CDR3 length equals 17 residues. CDR1 is SGHNT, CDR2 YYREEE, per germline (reference sequence). Germline trimming cut 4 bases from V and 4 bases from J; bases unmatched to any gene: 10. The CDR3 protein is CASSAGDRGASTGELFF. The CDR3 DNA follows: TGTGCCAGCAGCGCCGGGGACAGGGGAGCTAGCACCGGGGAGCTGTTTTTT.

The chain couples TRBV6-5 to TRBJ1-1; D may be TRBD1 (5 bases). Germline loops: CDR1 MNHEY, CDR2 SVGAGI. The V and J ends lost 2 bases and 6 bases respectively, with 10 bases between them. This CDR3 has 13 amino acids. The CDR3 spells CASSYAQVSEAFF. As DNA, the CDR3 is TGTGCCAGCAGTTACGCACAGGTCTCTGAAGCTTTCTTT.

The chain uses TRBV19 and TRBJ1-5; TRBD1 is a possible D gene (6 bases). The CDR3 covers 16 residues. V was trimmed by 4 bases and J by 3 bases, leaving 16 bases between them. Germline loops: CDR1 LNHDA, CDR2 SQIVND (reference sequence). The CDR3 protein is CASSREQGSSNQPQHF. The CDR3 DNA is TGTGCCAGTAGTAGGGAACAGGGTAGCTCCAATCAGCCCCAGCATTTT.

The chain recombines TRBV30 with TRBJ1-1, with TRBD1 as a possible D gene (5 bases). Germline CDR1 reads GTSNPN; CDR2 reads SVGIG (reference sequence). V lost 1 base, J lost 5 bases, and 23 bases lay in between. The CDR3 contains 17 residues. The CDR3 region is CAWSGAHRTLRGTEAFF. The CDR3 region has the DNA TGTGCCTGGAGTGGGGCTCATCGGACACTCCGGGGGACTGAAGCTTTCTTT.

The J gene is TRBJ1-4, the V gene TRBV7-9; 8 nucleotides agree with TRBD1. With 5 bases clipped from V and 7 bases from J, the junction kept 6 bases outside the gene matches. CDR1 is SEHNR, CDR2 FQNEAQ, per germline (reference sequence). This CDR3 is 14 amino acids long. The CDR3 sequence: CASSLQGGSEKLFF. CDR3 nucleotide sequence: TGTGCCAGCAGCCTACAGGGGGGAAGTGAAAAACTGTTTTTT.

The chain recombines TRBV5-1 with TRBJ2-1; possible D gene TRBD1, 5 bases. Germline V gives CDR1 SGHRS, CDR2 YFSETQ. V gave up 0 bases and J gave up 2 bases, with 12 bases separating them. This CDR3 region has 16 residues. The CDR3 spells CASSLAGYPTYNEQFF. CDR3 DNA sequence: TGCGCCAGCAGCTTGGCAGGGTACCCAACCTACAATGAGCAGTTCTTC. Based on the CDR3 plus reference TRBV5-1 and TRBJ2-1, the full variable domain is KAGVTQTPRYLIKTRGQQVTLSCSPISGHRSVSWYQQTPGQGLQFLFEYFSETQRNKGNFPGRFSGRQFSNSRSEMNVSTLELGDSALYLCASSLAGYPTYNEQFFGPGTRLTVL.

The chain employs TRBV6-5 and TRBJ2-7, with a possible D match to TRBD1 (5 bases). The V end lost 0 bases, the J end lost 3 bases, and 15 bases lay between the germline ends. This CDR3 has 16 amino acids. Germline lookup yields CDR1 MNHEY and CDR2 SVGAGI. In nucleotides, the CDR3 is TGTGCCAGCAGTTACTCGAGTTTGGTCAGGGACTACGAGCAGTACTTC. Encoded protein: CASSYSSLVRDYEQYF.

The chain couples TRBV6-6 to TRBJ2-1; the match to TRBD1 covers 11 bases. V lost 6 bases and J lost 5; bases outside the gene matches: 9. The CDR3 is 16 amino acids. Germline CDR1 MNHNY, CDR2 SVGAGI (reference sequence). The CDR3 DNA is TGTGCCAGCAGCCGGACAGGGGGCTTGATAAACAATGAGCAGTTCTTC. It is translated as CASSRTGGLINNEQFF.

The V and J genes are TRBV7-9 and TRBJ2-3; 10 bases are shared with TRBD2. CDR1 and CDR2 (germline): SEHNR, FQNEAQ (reference sequence). With 5 bases clipped from V and 2 bases from J, the junction kept 4 bases outside the gene matches. The CDR3 loop spans 15 amino acids. CDR3 residues: CASSQGLADTDTQYF. The CDR3 coding sequence is TGTGCCAGCAGCCAAGGACTAGCGGACACAGATACGCAGTATTTT. Filled out from reference TRBV7-9 and TRBJ2-3, the complete variable domain reads DTGVSQNPRHKITKRGQNVTFRCDPISEHNRLYWYRQTLGQGPEFLTYFQNEAQLEKSRLLSDRFSAERPKGSFSTLEIQRTEQGDSAMYLCASSQGLADTDTQYFGPGTRLTVL.

This clone came up once. The chain combines TRBV5-1 with TRBJ2-1, with TRBD1 matching over 10 bases. The CDR3 extends over 15 amino acids. The J segment lost 5 bases and the V segment lost 5 bases, leaving 7 bases of the junction unmatched. Germline CDR1 and CDR2: SGHRS and YFSETQ. This CDR3 is CASRFTGTGDNEQFF. The CDR3 region has the DNA TGCGCCAGCAGATTTACCGGGACAGGGGACAATGAGCAGTTCTTC.

The chain is built from TRBV28 and TRBJ1-2; D ambiguous. Deletions cut 8 bases from V and 8 bases from J, with 12 bases between. The germline gives CDR1 MDHEN, CDR2 SYDVKM. This CDR3 contains 11 residues. The CDR3 here is CASEKSSGYTF. The CDR3 bases are TGTGCCAGCGAAAAATCAAGCGGCTACACCTTC.

J is TRBJ2-6 and V is TRBV30; maybe TRBD1 (5 bases). Germline V gene sequence: CDR1 GTSNPN, CDR2 SVGIG (reference sequence). The CDR3 is 13 residues long. V lost 3 bases, J lost 4 bases, and 7 bases lay in between. The CDR3 sequence: CAWRQGGANVLTF. CDR3 DNA: TGTGCCTGGAGGCAGGGAGGGGCCAACGTCCTGACTTTC.

A single count supports this clone. The chain employs TRBV6-6 and TRBJ1-2; 9 nucleotides match TRBD1. Unmatched junction bases numbered 10, after V lost 6 bases and J lost 5 bases. The CDR3 has 15 amino acids. Germline V gene sequence: CDR1 MNHNY, CDR2 SVGAGI (reference sequence). CDR3 in amino acids: CASRRDRVGVYGYTF. The DNA for the CDR3 is TGTGCCAGCAGGCGGGACAGGGTGGGGGTATATGGCTACACCTTC.

This chain connects TRBV19 to TRBJ1-5; a weak D match, TRBD1 (6 bases). Trimming removed 3 bases from V and 5 bases from J, with 14 bases in between. The CDR3 runs 15 residues. Germline lookup yields CDR1 LNHDA and CDR2 SQIVND (reference sequence). In nucleotides, the CDR3 is TGTGCCAGTAGTATGGCCAGGGGTTTTTATCAGCCCCAGCATTTT. Its translation: CASSMARGFYQPQHF.

The chain is built from TRBV18 and TRBJ2-5; TRBD2 matches 8 bases. With V trimmed by 4 bases and J by 3 bases, 16 bases remained unmatched. CDR3 length: 18 residues. The V gene's germline CDR1 is KGHSH and CDR2 LQKENI. DNA of the CDR3: TGTGCCAGCTCACTACAACCAACTAGCGGAAGTCCCAAAGAGACCCAGTACTTC. This gives the protein CASSLQPTSGSPKETQYF.

The rearrangement links TRBV5-4 to TRBJ2-6, with D perhaps matching TRBD2 (5 bases). Germline CDR1 and CDR2: SGHNT and YYREEE (reference sequence). The CDR3 covers 15 residues. Trimming took off 1 base at V and 0 bases at J, with 5 bases between the two ends. CDR3 DNA sequence: TGTGCCAGCAGCTTGAGCGGCTCTGGGGCCAACGTCCTGACTTTC. This encodes CASSLSGSGANVLTF. Filled out from reference TRBV5-4 and TRBJ2-6, the complete variable domain reads ETGVTQSPTHLIKTRGQQVTLRCSSQSGHNTVSWYQQALGQGPQFIFQYYREEENGRGNFPPRFSGLQFPNYSSELNVNALELDDSALYLCASSLSGSGANVLTFGAGSRLTVL.

The CDR3 nucleotides read TGTGCCAGTAGTAGTGAAGGGGCGCTAATTGGCACTGAAGCTTTCTTT. This encodes CASSSEGALIGTEAFF. J is TRBJ1-1 and V is TRBV19, with D possibly TRBD1 on 5 matching bases. The CDR3 spans 16 residues. V was cut by 4 bases and J by 4 bases, with 19 bases left in between. Germline-derived CDR1 and CDR2 are LNHDA and SQIVND (reference sequence). Based on the CDR3 plus reference TRBV19 and TRBJ1-1, the full variable domain is DGGITQSPKYLFRKEGQNVTLSCEQNLNHDAMYWYRQDPGQGLRLIYYSQIVNDFQKGDIAEGYSVSREKKESFPLTVTSAQKNPTAFYLCASSSEGALIGTEAFFGQGTRLTVV.

As DNA, the CDR3 is TGTGCCAGCAGCTGGCTCCGTAACAGGGCCTACGAGCAGTACTTC. Translated: CASSWLRNRAYEQYF. This chain uses TRBV7-9 with TRBJ2-7; the D gene is possibly TRBD1 (6 bases). V lost 4 bases and J 2 bases, leaving 15 bases between the germline ends. Looked up from germline, CDR1 is SEHNR and CDR2 is FQNEAQ (reference sequence). This CDR3 is 15 amino acids long.

The chain is built from TRBV6-1 and TRBJ1-6; D remains ambiguous. Germline V gene lookup returns CDR1 MNHNS and CDR2 SASEGT. Trimming shortened V by 6 bases and J by 5 bases, and 14 bases separated the two germline ends. The CDR3 runs to 15 residues. The CDR3 spells CASSQTYQHNSPLHF. CDR3 in DNA: TGTGCCAGCAGCCAAACATATCAACATAATTCACCCCTCCACTTT.

The chain uses TRBV27 and TRBJ2-3, with 7 bases matching TRBD1. J was trimmed by 4 bases and V by 4 bases; bases with no gene match: 11. Germline lookup yields CDR1 MNHEY and CDR2 SMNVEV (reference sequence). The CDR3 totals 16 residues. Here the CDR3 reads CASSSNHRGGPDTQYF. Here the CDR3 DNA reads TGTGCCAGCAGTTCCAATCACAGGGGCGGCCCAGATACGCAGTATTTT.

The chain carries TRBV28 and TRBJ2-3, with D perhaps TRBD2 (6 bases). Germline V CDR1 and CDR2: MDHEN, SYDVKM. The CDR3 runs 12 residues. Trimming removed 4 bases from V and 6 bases from J, with 8 bases in between. The CDR3 reads CASSSSGDTQYF. The CDR3 DNA reads TGTGCCAGCAGTTCAAGCGGGGATACGCAGTATTTT.

This chain joins TRBV2 and TRBJ2-7, with D possibly matching TRBD1 (6 bases). Trimming shortened V by 3 bases and J by 7 bases, and 10 bases separated the two germline ends. Germline loops: CDR1 SNHLY, CDR2 FYNNEI. The CDR3 is 12 residues long. CDR3 in amino acids: CASSEGAGEQYF. In DNA form, the CDR3 reads TGTGCCAGCAGTGAGGGGGCAGGGGAGCAGTACTTC.

This chain joins TRBV4-1 and TRBJ2-3; TRBD2 might be the D (6 bases). Germline values: CDR1 MGHRA, CDR2 YSYEKL. The CDR3 has 16 amino acids. V was trimmed by 1 base and J by 0 bases, leaving 11 bases between them. DNA of the CDR3: TGCGCCAGCAGCCAAGTTCTCGGGGGAAGCACAGATACGCAGTATTTT. Translation gives CASSQVLGGSTDTQYF.

The V gene is TRBV6-5, the J gene TRBJ1-3, with a tentative D call TRBD1 (6 bases). Trimming took off 8 bases at V and 4 bases at J, with 9 bases between the two ends. Germline lookup yields CDR1 MNHEY and CDR2 SVGAGI. The CDR3 sequence is 12 residues long. CDR3 sequence: CASGTKGNTIYF. The CDR3 DNA reads as TGTGCCAGCGGGACAAAGGGAAACACCATATATTTT.

V usage is TRBV5-1 and J usage is TRBJ2-3, with TRBD1 matching 12 bases. CDR1 is SGHRS, CDR2 YFSETQ, per germline. This CDR3 has 15 amino acids. The V and J ends lost 5 bases and 4 bases, in that order; junction bases with no gene match: 5. CDR3 nucleotides: TGCGCCAGCAGTGCCGGGACAGGGGGCGCAGATACGCAGTATTTT. Protein sequence: CASSAGTGGADTQYF.